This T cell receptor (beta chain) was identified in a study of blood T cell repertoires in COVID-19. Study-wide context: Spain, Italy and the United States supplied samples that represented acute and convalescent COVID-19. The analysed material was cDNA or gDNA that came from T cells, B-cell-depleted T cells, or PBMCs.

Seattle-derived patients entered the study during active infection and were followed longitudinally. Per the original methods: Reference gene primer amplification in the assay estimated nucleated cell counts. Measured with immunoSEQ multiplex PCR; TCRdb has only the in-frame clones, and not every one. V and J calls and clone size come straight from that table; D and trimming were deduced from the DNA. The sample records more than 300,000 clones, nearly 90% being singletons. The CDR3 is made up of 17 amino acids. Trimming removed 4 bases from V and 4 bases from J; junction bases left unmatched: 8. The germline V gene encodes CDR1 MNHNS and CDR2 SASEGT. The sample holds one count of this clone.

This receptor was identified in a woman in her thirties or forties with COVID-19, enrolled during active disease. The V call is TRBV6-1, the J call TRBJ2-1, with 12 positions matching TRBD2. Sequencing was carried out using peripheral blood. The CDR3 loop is CASSVRTSGRRYNEQFF. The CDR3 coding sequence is TGTGCCAGCAGTGTGAGAACTAGCGGGAGGCGATACAATGAGCAGTTCTTC.